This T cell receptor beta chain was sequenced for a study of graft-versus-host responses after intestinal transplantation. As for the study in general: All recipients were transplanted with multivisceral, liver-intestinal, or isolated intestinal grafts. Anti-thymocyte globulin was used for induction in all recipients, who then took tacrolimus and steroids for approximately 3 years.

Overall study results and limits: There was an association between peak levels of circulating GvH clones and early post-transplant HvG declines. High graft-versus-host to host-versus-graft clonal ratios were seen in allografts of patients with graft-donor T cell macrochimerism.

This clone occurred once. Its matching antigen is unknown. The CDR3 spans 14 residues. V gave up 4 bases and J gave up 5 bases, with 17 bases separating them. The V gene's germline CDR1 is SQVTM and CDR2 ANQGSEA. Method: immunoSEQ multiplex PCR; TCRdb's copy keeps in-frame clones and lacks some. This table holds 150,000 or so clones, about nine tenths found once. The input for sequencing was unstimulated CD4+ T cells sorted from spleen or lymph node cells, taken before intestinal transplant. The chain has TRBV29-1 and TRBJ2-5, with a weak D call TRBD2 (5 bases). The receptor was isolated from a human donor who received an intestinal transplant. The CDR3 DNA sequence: TGCAGCGTTGTCGGGATCCCAACACGGGAGACCCAGTACTTC. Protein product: CSVVGIPTRETQYF.